This is a list of T cell receptor beta chains from one sample in a study of T-cell memory formation after mild COVID-19. TCRdb re-derived calls from the 5' RACE reads in MiXCR, one entry per CDR3 protein. The sample includes around 390,000 distinct CDR3 sequences, 16% seen only once; the top ten take 20% to 25%. Sequencing was carried out using PBMCs or a T cell subset sorted from them (not recorded which). The receptors shown here come from a man in his late teens or twenties who had mild COVID-19 (a few samples of this study predate the infection). Cell type and time point are not known. The CDR3 runs from the conserved cysteine through the conserved F or W. D genes are given only for firm matches. Where a row states a size, it is once, few, many or the class of an expanded clone; other rows omit it.

V	D	size	J	CDR3	DNA
TRBV5-1	.	.	TRBJ1-1	CASKLVQMNTEAFF	TGCGCCAGCAAGTTGGTTCAAATGAACACTGAAGCTTTCTTT
TRBV4-1	.	.	TRBJ2-7	CASSHSGGNYEQYF	TGCGCCAGCAGCCACAGCGGTGGGAACTACGAGCAGTACTTC
TRBV11-2	.	.	TRBJ1-4	CASNIGGMDEKLFF	TGTGCCAGCAACATCGGGGGAATGGATGAAAAACTGTTTTTT
TRBV2	.	few	TRBJ2-7	CASALRTDVYEQYF	TGTGCCAGCGCCTTAAGGACAGATGTCTACGAGCAGTACTTC
TRBV11-2	TRBD2	few	TRBJ2-1	CASSPWTSGGYEQFF	TGTGCCAGCAGCCCCTGGACTAGCGGGGGCTATGAGCAGTTCTTC
TRBV4-2	TRBD2	few	TRBJ2-3	CASSQARGLAADTQYF	TGTGCCAGCAGCCAAGCTAGGGGACTAGCGGCAGATACGCAGTATTTT
TRBV5-1	TRBD1	few	TRBJ2-2	CASRLAPGQGNTGELFF	TGCGCCAGCAGACTGGCCCCGGGACAGGGGAACACCGGGGAGCTGTTTTTT
TRBV4-1	.	few	TRBJ1-4	CASSWTDEKLFF	TGCGCCAGCAGCTGGACTGATGAAAAACTGTTTTTT
TRBV6-2/TRBV6-3	TRBD2	few	TRBJ2-1	CASSPLLTLAGGGWSSYNEQFF	TGTGCCAGCAGTCCGCTCCTCACCCTAGCGGGGGGGGGCTGGAGCTCCTACAATGAGCAGTTCTTC
TRBV7-2	.	.	TRBJ2-5	CASSNSEGGSETQYF	TGTGCCAGCAGCAATAGCGAGGGGGGCTCAGAGACCCAGTACTTC
TRBV7-2	.	.	TRBJ2-2	CASSLYRNTGELFF	TGTGCCAGCAGCCTCTACAGAAACACCGGGGAGCTGTTTTTT
TRBV6-5	.	.	TRBJ1-6	CASSYLTGSPLHF	TGTGCCAGCAGTTACTTAACGGGTTCACCCCTCCACTTT
TRBV7-2	.	.	TRBJ2-3	CASSLALLASTDTQYF	TGTGCCAGCAGCTTAGCACTCTTGGCTAGCACAGATACGCAGTATTTT
TRBV4-1	TRBD2	.	TRBJ2-3	CASSQVAGDTDTQYF	TGCGCCAGCAGCCAAGTGGCGGGGGACACAGATACGCAGTATTTT
TRBV7-9	TRBD1	few	TRBJ2-7	CASSSSGTAHEQYF	TGTGCCAGCAGCTCCTCCGGGACAGCACACGAGCAGTACTTC
TRBV7-3	.	.	TRBJ2-4	CASSLNAAEGPLNIQYF	TGTGCCAGCAGCTTAAACGCGGCAGAAGGGCCCCTAAACATTCAGTACTTC
TRBV12-3/TRBV12-4	.	few	TRBJ1-2	CASSFKGDYGYTF	TGTGCCAGCAGTTTTAAGGGGGACTATGGCTACACCTTC
TRBV18	TRBD2	.	TRBJ2-1	CASSPPASGGAGNEQFF	TGTGCCAGCTCACCACCGGCTAGCGGGGGGGCCGGCAATGAGCAGTTCTTC
TRBV5-3	TRBD2	few	TRBJ2-4	CARSLLAGAKNIQYF	TGTGCCAGAAGCTTATTAGCGGGGGCCAAAAACATTCAGTACTTC
TRBV10-3	TRBD2	.	TRBJ2-7	CAISGSGRARYEQYF	TGTGCCATCAGTGGGAGCGGGAGGGCCAGATACGAGCAGTACTTC
TRBV4-1	TRBD1	.	TRBJ2-1	CASSQTGSSYNEQFF	TGCGCCAGCAGCCAGACAGGGAGCTCCTACAATGAGCAGTTCTTC
TRBV27	.	few	TRBJ2-1	CASRGTAYNEQFF	TGTGCCAGCAGGGGAACAGCTTACAATGAGCAGTTCTTC
TRBV4-2	TRBD2	.	TRBJ2-2	CASSQAAGLDTGELFF	TGTGCCAGCAGCCAAGCAGCGGGGCTCGACACCGGGGAGCTGTTTTTT
TRBV4-2	.	few	TRBJ1-2	CASSLNSGAPTQLNGYTF	TGTGCCAGCAGCCTTAACTCGGGGGCGCCGACCCAGTTAAATGGCTACACCTTC
TRBV12-3/TRBV12-4	.	few	TRBJ1-5	CASTPTTGNQPQHF	TGTGCCAGCACCCCCACCACGGGCAATCAGCCCCAGCATTTT
TRBV10-3	TRBD2	.	TRBJ2-5	CAISETSGYQETQYF	TGTGCCATCAGTGAGACTAGCGGGTACCAAGAGACCCAGTACTTC
TRBV4-2	TRBD2	.	TRBJ2-1	CASRGGGGGAIYNEQFF	TGTGCCAGCCGAGGTGGGGGCGGGGGGGCGATTTACAATGAGCAGTTCTTC
TRBV7-2	.	.	TRBJ2-5	CASSVGGWETQYF	TGTGCCAGCAGCGTAGGTGGTTGGGAGACCCAGTACTTC
TRBV5-1	.	.	TRBJ1-1	CASLNDLNTEAFF	TGCGCCAGCCTCAACGACTTGAACACTGAAGCTTTCTTT
TRBV5-1	TRBD1	many	TRBJ1-2	CASSLDMGQATYGYTF	TGCGCCAGCAGCTTGGATATGGGACAGGCTACCTATGGCTACACCTTC
TRBV3-1	.	.	TRBJ2-7	CASSVDVRGIDEQYF	TGTGCCAGCAGCGTCGATGTTAGGGGGATCGACGAGCAGTACTTC
TRBV20-1	TRBD1	few	TRBJ1-6	CSAPGQEDNSPLHF	TGCAGTGCCCCGGGACAGGAAGATAATTCACCCCTCCACTTT
TRBV5-1	TRBD2	many	TRBJ2-3	CASSLSTSGGTDTQYF	TGCGCCAGCAGCTTATCGACTAGCGGGGGCACAGATACGCAGTATTTT
TRBV4-1	TRBD1	.	TRBJ2-7	CASSQHPTTGSSYEQYF	TGCGCCAGCAGCCAACATCCGACGACAGGGTCCTCCTACGAGCAGTACTTC
TRBV5-1	.	once	TRBJ1-6	CASSVDPNSPLHF	TGCGCCAGCAGCGTAGACCCAAATTCACCCCTCCACTTT
TRBV5-1	.	few	TRBJ1-1	CASSPSASNTEAFF	TGCGCCAGCAGCCCTTCAGCATCCAACACTGAAGCTTTCTTT
TRBV29-1	TRBD1	few	TRBJ2-2	CSVYDRDRGDTGELFF	TGCAGCGTCTATGATCGGGACAGGGGCGACACCGGGGAGCTGTTTTTT
TRBV7-2	.	few	TRBJ2-7	CASSAPGRTYEQYF	TGTGCCAGCAGCGCCCCGGGGAGGACCTACGAGCAGTACTTC
TRBV3-1	TRBD1	.	TRBJ1-2	CASSKGTGEEYGYTF	TGTGCCAGCAGCAAAGGGACAGGGGAGGAATATGGCTACACCTTC
TRBV29-1	.	once	TRBJ2-5	CSVEYIGADQETQYF	TGCAGCGTTGAATATATCGGGGCAGACCAAGAGACCCAGTACTTC
TRBV12-3/TRBV12-4	TRBD1	.	TRBJ1-5	CASSLGGQGIQPQHF	TGTGCCAGCAGTTTAGGGGGACAGGGGATCCAGCCCCAGCATTTT
TRBV2	TRBD1	few	TRBJ2-3	CASTWTGTADTQYF	TGTGCCAGCACCTGGACAGGGACGGCAGATACGCAGTATTTT
TRBV6-6	TRBD1	.	TRBJ2-1	CASSRTGEYNEQFF	TGTGCCAGCAGTCGGACAGGGGAATACAATGAGCAGTTCTTC
TRBV29-1	.	.	TRBJ2-7	CSVEYTEGYEQYF	TGCAGCGTTGAATATACAGAAGGATACGAGCAGTACTTC
TRBV9	.	.	TRBJ1-6	CASSVEGGYNSPLHF	TGTGCCAGCAGCGTAGAAGGGGGCTATAATTCACCCCTCCACTTT
TRBV12-3/TRBV12-4	.	.	TRBJ2-1	CASTSREGDNEQFF	TGTGCCAGCACGTCGAGGGAAGGGGACAATGAGCAGTTCTTC
TRBV12-3/TRBV12-4	.	few	TRBJ1-2	CASSSEQGFGYTF	TGTGCCAGCAGTTCAGAACAGGGTTTTGGCTACACCTTC
TRBV29-1	TRBD2	.	TRBJ2-7	CSVDTRGGEQYF	TGCAGCGTTGATACCCGGGGAGGGGAGCAGTACTTC
TRBV15	.	.	TRBJ1-4	CATSRRDEKLFF	TGTGCCACCAGCAGGAGGGATGAAAAACTGTTTTTT
TRBV3-1	TRBD1	few	TRBJ2-3	CASKMRGLADTQYF	TGTGCCAGCAAAATGAGGGGGCTGGCAGATACGCAGTATTTT
TRBV10-1	.	.	TRBJ1-1	CASSESTDWSRGKAFF	TGCGCCAGCAGTGAGTCGACTGATTGGAGCCGGGGAAAAGCTTTCTTT
TRBV5-1	TRBD2	many	TRBJ2-1	CASSPGGTSRDEQFF	TGCGCCAGTTCTCCTGGAGGGACTAGCAGGGATGAGCAGTTCTTC
TRBV30	TRBD1	.	TRBJ1-2	CAWMLGSTGNDGYTF	TGTGCCTGGATGTTGGGTTCGACAGGGAACGATGGCTACACCTTC
TRBV20-1	.	few	TRBJ1-1	CSAPDPQVGNTEAFF	TGCAGTGCTCCCGACCCCCAGGTTGGAAACACTGAAGCTTTCTTT
TRBV30	.	.	TRBJ2-7	CAWSLIHVTPGEQYF	TGTGCCTGGAGTCTCATCCATGTGACCCCCGGCGAGCAGTACTTC